A single sample is the source of the 4 T cell receptor beta chains below, sequenced in a study of T cells in Graves' hyperthyroidism and ophthalmopathy. RNA transcripts served as the template for amplifying TCR beta CDR3 regions. The TCR CDR3 was amplified in a first-round RT-PCR using the HTBI primer set. One entry per CDR3 protein results from TCRdb running MiXCR on the multiplex PCR reads. The data hold approximately 720,000 distinct CDR3 sequences, with about 19% observed a single time. Sequences were obtained from blood. The receptor set was obtained from a woman between 50 and 59 years old with Graves' hyperthyroidism that later progressed to Graves' ophthalmopathy.

This clonotype has at least ten counts. The V gene is TRBV18, the J gene TRBJ1-4; no clear D gene. This CDR3 spans 12 amino acids. Per the germline V gene, CDR1 is KGHSH and CDR2 is LQKENI. The ends were cut back, 2 bases at V and 8 bases at J, with 6 bases in the middle. Here the CDR3 DNA reads TGTGCCAGCTCACCATCGGGGGAAAAACTGTTTTTT. Protein: CASSPSGEKLFF.

The V and J genes are TRBV12-3 or TRBV12-4 and TRBJ2-2; D may be TRBD2 (6 bases). This CDR3 contains 14 residues. The V end was cut by 5 bases, the J end by 5 bases, with 12 bases between. In nucleotides, the CDR3 is TGTGCCAGCAGTCCGGGACTCGGGACCGGGGAGCTGTTTTTT. Encoded protein: CASSPGLGTGELFF.

This clonotype was observed a few times. The V and J genes are TRBV10-3 and TRBJ2-3; D may match TRBD1 or TRBD2 (5 bases each). Germline V gene data show CDR1 as ENHRY and CDR2 as SYGVKD. This CDR3 spans 14 amino acids. V lost 5 bases and J lost 3, with 12 bases in between. The CDR3 sequence: CAISTGTKTDTQYF. CDR3 nucleotides: TGTGCCATCAGTACCGGGACGAAGACAGATACGCAGTATTTT.

The V and J genes are TRBV2 and TRBJ2-6; D remains unclear. V was pared by 8 bases and J by 4 bases, with 15 bases between. CDR1 and CDR2 from the germline V gene are SNHLY and FYNNEI. The CDR3 runs 15 residues. The CDR3 loop reads CASQFRALGANVLTF. CDR3 sequence (DNA): TGTGCCAGCCAATTTCGGGCCTTGGGGGCCAACGTCCTGACTTTC.